This record covers a single TCR beta chain. As yet, its antigen is unknown. The CDR3 totals 13 residues. Germline values: CDR1 SNHLY, CDR2 FYNNEI. V lost 6 bases and J lost 0, with 8 bases in between. Data came from immunoSEQ multiplex PCR; TCRdb stores just in-frame clones and leaves some out. The table records roughly 120,000 clones, around 90% of them present only once. The source of the sample is a study of siplizumab effects on memory and regulatory T cells. Study-wide findings and caveats: Naive T cells looked more diverse than memory cells and looked like major alloresponse contributors. The mean Treg-derived percentage of mappable alloreactive CD4+ clones was about 63% with siplizumab compared with 25% to 30% in controls.

This TCR came from a human donor in good health. The rearrangement links TRBV2 to TRBJ1-1; the D gene is possibly TRBD1 (5 bases). Sequenced: CD4+ T cells sorted from blood. The CDR3 DNA sequence: TGTGCCAGCAGGGGACCGCTGAACACTGAAGCTTTCTTT. Translation: CASRGPLNTEAFF.